This entry is about one T cell receptor beta chain. These data originate in a study of cytomegalovirus exposure and HLA in healthy donors. Trimming cost V 5 bases and J 5 bases; bases outside gene matches: 3. The CDR3 has 13 residues. Germline V lookup: CDR1 GTSNPN, CDR2 SVGIG (reference sequence). Amplification used 60 Vbeta primers and 13 Jbeta primers. Method: immunoSEQ multiplex PCR; TCRdb's copy keeps in-frame clones and lacks some. This table holds 110,000 to 150,000 clones, approximately 9% found once. The origin of this receptor is a male donor in good health and CMV-seronegative. Sequencing was carried out using PBMCs. V gene TRBV30 combines with J gene TRBJ1-6; 7 nucleotides line up with TRBD1. This CDR3 reads CAWGQANNSPLHF. The CDR3 DNA sequence: TGTGCCTGGGGACAGGCCAATAATTCACCCCTCCACTTT. Full variable domain (rest looked up from reference TRBV30 and TRBJ1-6): SQTIHQWPATLVQPVGSPLSLECTVEGTSNPNLYWYRQAAGRGLQLLFYSVGIGQISSEVPQNLSASRPQDRQFILSSKKLLLSDSGFYLCAWGQANNSPLHFGNGTRLTVT.